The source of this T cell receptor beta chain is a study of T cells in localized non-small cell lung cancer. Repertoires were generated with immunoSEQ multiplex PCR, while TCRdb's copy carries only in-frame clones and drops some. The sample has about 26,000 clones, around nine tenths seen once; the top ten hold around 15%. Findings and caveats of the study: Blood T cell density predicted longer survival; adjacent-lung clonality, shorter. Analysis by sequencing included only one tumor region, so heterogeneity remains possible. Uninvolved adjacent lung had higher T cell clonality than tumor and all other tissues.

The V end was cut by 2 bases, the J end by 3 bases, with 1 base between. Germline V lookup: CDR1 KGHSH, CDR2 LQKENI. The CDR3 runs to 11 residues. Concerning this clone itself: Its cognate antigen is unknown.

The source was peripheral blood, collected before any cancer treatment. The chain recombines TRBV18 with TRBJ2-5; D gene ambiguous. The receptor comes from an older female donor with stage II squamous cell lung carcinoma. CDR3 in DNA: TGTGCCAGCTCACCAGAAGAGACCCAGTACTTC. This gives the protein CASSPEETQYF.